This note documents a single T cell receptor (beta chain) sequence. Unmatched junction bases numbered 9, after V lost 5 bases and J lost 3 bases. Germline V lookup: CDR1 MNHEY, CDR2 SVGAGI. CDR3 length: 15 residues. These data belong to a study of control samples from healthy donors and cancer patients. TCRdb's copy holds only in-frame clones and misses some; the assay was immunoSEQ multiplex PCR. The data hold tens of thousands of clones, with approximately 94% observed a single time. The receptor's source is a woman aged 30 to 39 in good health. The genes are TRBV6-5 and TRBJ1-1; TRBD1 matches at 7 bases. Material: blood. CDR3 protein: CASSPTGRRYTEAFF. The CDR3 region has the DNA TGTGCCAGCAGTCCGACAGGGAGGCGGTACACTGAAGCTTTCTTT.